Sequencing of this T cell receptor beta chain was carried out in a study of cytomegalovirus exposure and HLA in healthy donors (dated by TCRdb to 2016 to 2017). In the study overall: According to an earlier analysis of 550 to 700 of the donors, about 179 million T cells yielded 117 million unique TCR beta sequences and 276 Gb of sequence data. An early release covering around 630 HLA-typed donors comprised approximately 300 gigabases of sequencing data and 85 million to 100 million unique TCR sequences. Of the approximately 400 genotyped donors, 65% to 90% fell in the genetic ancestry cluster associated with self-reported Caucasian donors. The study was designed to test whether signatures of past pathogen exposure could be identified by cataloging public T cell receptors. The study used immunosequencing to profile the T cell repertoires of more than 650 subjects and linked those repertoires to cytomegalovirus serostatus. A separate validation cohort of 100 to 150 different subjects was used in addition to the 666-subject first cohort. High-throughput TCR immunosequencing, statistical association of individual TCRs with disease status, and machine learning were combined to predict cytomegalovirus infection status. To study patterns of TCR occurrence, a later analysis re-analyzed previously published TCR beta repertoires from more than 550 donors and added high-resolution HLA genotyping. Rather than drawing on any new phenotypic data, the later analysis identified candidate immune exposures from TCR beta sequences and the way those sequences occurred across donors. An earlier analysis of 587 of the donors used high-throughput TCR beta sequencing to judge whether each TCR beta V gene segment behaved as functional or pseudogenic. Donor age, sex, ethnicity and CMV serostatus were collected together with the repertoire data. In a later genetic analysis, genome-wide SNP genotypes for 398 of the 666 donors were used, and that subset was treated as a discovery cohort. Every repertoire in the discovery cohort had been generated on one and the same sequencing platform. Both class I and class II loci were covered by HLA typing, at four-digit resolution. The number of typed donors differed by locus: roughly 629-630 for A, B, C, DRB1 and DQB1; 500 to 550 for DQA1; approximately 610 for DPA1; and roughly 490 for DPB1. Five DR-DQ haplotypes were treated as single units for association and clustering because of strong linkage in the cohort. Among a few hundred genotyped donors of the cohort, an average of about 240,000 unique TCR beta nucleotide sequences were sequenced per donor, roughly 20% of them non-productive.

The cohort was made up of under 800 healthy bone marrow donors. At the time of sampling, every cohort member was nominally healthy, though immune exposures that went unrecorded were likely present. The donor was CMV seronegative and belonged to the group of 350 to 400 seronegative cohort members. Each donor provided a peripheral blood sample, and peripheral blood mononuclear cells were used for TCR beta sequencing. Genomic DNA extraction from the blood cell samples was performed with the Qiagen DNeasy Blood Extraction Kit. The study at large found these results: A later genetic analysis associated a missense DCLRE1C variant with V-gene and J-gene trimming of TCR beta chains, and an independent cohort replicated the association. The sequencing pipeline was judged likely to have produced a cluster of highly shared sequence variants as a technical artifact. Presence/absence analyses assumed roughly uniform sequencing depth across donors, an assumption that may not hold. A total of 150 to 200 TCR beta chains were listed by the study as associated with cytomegalovirus. In a later analysis, HLA-associated TCR beta chains were found to be more clonally expanded and to have lower generation probabilities than equally common non-associated chains. Several of the top co-occurrence clusters appeared to be linked to parvovirus B19, influenza, CMV and Epstein-Barr virus, according to a later analysis. Cytomegalovirus status was reported to be diagnosed by the classifier with high specificity and sensitivity in both the original and validation cohorts. A later analysis found that most CMV-associated TCR beta chains appeared HLA-restricted, with HLA associations seemingly driven largely by CMV exposure. For the cohort, immune exposure information was limited to CMV serostatus. Across donors, most TCR sequences were observed very rarely, whereas some public TCRs were present in many individuals. In a later analysis, around 15,000 TCR beta sequences were associated with specific HLA alleles at a false discovery rate of 0.05. A further reported finding was that TCR beta sequences accurately predicted the HLA-A and HLA-B alleles for most subjects in the first cohort. Because HLA typing was missing for some donors at each locus, association tests included only the typed subset. Linkage disequilibrium might explain the correlated functional status among segregating V segments, but an unknown experimental factor could not be ruled out. In a later genetic analysis, fewer N-insertions in productive TCRs were reported among donors in an Asian-associated ancestry cluster than the roughly 700-donor mean. Broadly in line with IMGT annotations, most TCR beta V segments showed up in productive rearrangements about 90% or about 30% of the time in an earlier analysis of several hundred of the donors. According to a later analysis, TCR association rates differed among HLA loci, with DRB1 alleles showing the most associated TCRs and HLA-C alleles showing the fewest. Assigning TCR associations to individual alleles was difficult when HLA alleles, especially DR and DQ, strongly co-occurred. In vitro tests confirmed that a few of the cytomegalovirus-associated TCR beta chains recognize cytomegalovirus antigens. Some 16 rarely observed V segments, including chromosome 9 orphons, were excluded from the earlier analysis of approximately 500 of the donors because counts were too low. This cohort had only TCR beta chains sequenced, and the lack of alpha or paired-chain data limited which features could be detected. The authors suggested that the approach could potentially be generalized to other disease states and immunological phenotypes.

Regarding this clone: The specificity of this receptor is unknown. Per-nucleotide qualities are absent, and no much larger clonotype sits a single base away.

The library was generated by the immunoSEQ multiplex PCR assay. The multiplex PCR relied on a mix of 60 forward primers for TCR Vbeta segments and 13 reverse primers for TCR Jbeta segments. A multiplex PCR assay on genomic DNA amplified the CDR3 region of rearranged TCR beta genes. Amplified TCR beta libraries were sequenced as 87-base-pair reads on the Illumina HiSeq System. For the original study's pipeline: In a later analysis, 70 million to 95 million unique TCR beta chains were counted across the 650 to 700 repertoires, and around 10 million of these chains were shared by at least two donors. To remove PCR and sequencing errors, raw reads were error-corrected and collapsed into unique sequences using a nearest-neighbor algorithm that merged closely related sequences. V, D and J gene segments were assigned by aligning CDR3 sequences to IMGT reference sequences. For a sequence to be retained, a match of at least six nucleotides to both a V gene segment and a J gene segment was required. A rearrangement counted as productive if the CDR3 had no stop codons and remained in frame with V and J, and every other rearrangement counted as non-productive. CDR3 was defined by IMGT convention, running from the second conserved V-encoded cysteine to the conserved J-encoded phenylalanine. Sequences without an unambiguous match to a single V gene segment were excluded from the earlier analysis of over 500 of the donors. An earlier analysis of some 500 of the donors classified V segments as functional when productive rearrangements were above 56.7% and as segregating when the standard deviation between donors was above 5%. A statistical classification framework was built for diagnosing cytomegalovirus status from the catalog of TCR beta chain sequences. In a later analysis, V and J genes were assigned by comparing TCR nucleotide sequences against IMGT/GENE-DB human TR gene sequences. The TCRdist pipeline was used in a later analysis to assign CDR3 sequences and most-parsimonious VDJ recombination scenarios. A later analysis defined each TCR beta chain by its CDR3 amino acid sequence plus V-gene family, and excluded reads lacking a unique V-gene family. As a way to deal with suspected cross-contamination and a sequencing artifact, a later analysis dropped 592 nucleotide sequences that were highly shared and had low generation probability. In a later analysis, a clonal expansion index for each public chain was calculated from normalized within-repertoire ranks of inferred template counts. Generation probabilities in a later analysis came from a VDJ recombination model fitted to out-of-frame rearrangements, and those results were checked against IGoR. In a later analysis, TCR-TCR, TCR-HLA and TCR-CMV co-occurrence was scored with hypergeometric tests, and a repertoire-size bias correction was applied to TCR pairs. A later analysis estimated false discovery rates by permuting HLA or CMV assignments 20 times. A later analysis grouped co-occurring TCRs with DBSCAN, adding TCRdist sequence similarity when clustering within HLA-allele-positive subsets. For co-occurrence clustering, repertoires with fewer than 30,000 or more than 120,000 public chains were excluded, along with five repertoires with anomalous nucleotide sharing. TCRdb's version of the immuneACCESS table is confined to in-frame rearrangements and falls short of the full clone set. An unresolved V gene accounts for under half of the shortfall where checked; the remainder is of unknown origin. V and J calls and clone size are given by that table; D and trimming were obtained from the DNA. A total of over 60,000 clones appear in this sample, roughly 70% of them only once. The ten largest clones capture around 11% of the sample.

Sequencing was performed on PBMCs. The TCR sequence derives from a man aged 65 to 79 in good health and CMV-seronegative.

For the CDR3, the sequence is CASSLGGGPYNEQFF. The DNA reads as follows: TGTGCCAGCAGCTTGGGTGGCGGCCCCTACAATGAGCAGTTCTTC. The V and J genes are TRBV5-5 and TRBJ2-1, with the identity of the D gene unclear. Sequences SGHKS (CDR1) and YYEKEE (CDR2) are obtained from the germline V gene (reference sequence). The CDR3 holds 15 amino acids from the cysteine to the phenylalanine. Only the CDR3 part of the read is kept: 45 bases, read in frame from the first base. V and J lose 0 bases and 2 bases, and a span of 9 bases separates them.